These 32 T cell receptor beta chains originate from one sample sequenced in a study of CD8 T cells in Susac syndrome. RNA in amounts of roughly 0.5 to 1 ug was reverse transcribed with random hexamers. TCRdb independently ran MiXCR on the immunoSEQ multiplex PCR reads; one entry per CDR3 protein. In the table there are about 120,000 distinct CDR3 sequences, roughly 91% of which are singletons. Sequencing used CD4+ T cells from PBMCs. All receptors derive from a human donor in good health.

The chain couples TRBV12-3 or TRBV12-4 to TRBJ1-2, with 7 bases that match TRBD1. Trimming removed 6 bases from V and 8 bases from J; junction bases left unmatched: 9. The CDR3 consists of 13 residues. The CDR3 region has the DNA TGTGCCAGCAGACCGACAGGGTCTAGGGGCTACACCTTC. Translation: CASRPTGSRGYTF.

The chain employs TRBV20-1 and TRBJ1-4, with D maybe TRBD1 (5 bases). The germline V gene encodes CDR1 DFQATT and CDR2 SNEGSKA (reference sequence). There are 14 residues in the CDR3. V lost 2 bases and J 0 bases, leaving 7 bases between the germline ends. DNA of the CDR3: TGCAGTGCTAGACAGGGTGCAACTAATGAAAAACTGTTTTTT. Amino acids: CSARQGATNEKLFF.

This chain connects TRBV23-1 to TRBJ2-6, with D possibly matching TRBD1 (6 bases). TRBV23-1 is sorted into the ORF group, with uncertain function. The CDR3 sequence is 19 residues long. V lost 4 bases and J 0 bases, leaving 19 bases between the germline ends. The CDR3 spells CASSPGDMNLSSGANVLTF. CDR3 DNA: TGCGCCAGCAGTCCCGGGGACATGAATCTCAGCTCTGGGGCCAACGTCCTGACTTTC.

This rearrangement joins TRBV29-1 to TRBJ1-1, with D uncertain. Germline CDR1 SQVTM, CDR2 ANQGSEA. The CDR3 loop spans 13 amino acids. Trimming left V 8 bases short and J 3 bases short, with 16 bases between. CDR3: CSSRKSWDTEAFF. In DNA, the CDR3 is TGCAGCTCTCGCAAAAGTTGGGACACTGAAGCTTTCTTT.

The gene calls are TRBV6-5 and TRBJ2-7; D possibly corresponds to TRBD2 (6 bases). The germline V gene has CDR1 MNHEY and CDR2 SVGAGI. This CDR3 region has 14 residues. Trimming took 2 bases from V and 3 from J, leaving 11 bases between them. DNA of the CDR3: TGTGCCAGCAGTTACATTAGCGGAGGCTACGAGCAGTACTTC. It codes for CASSYISGGYEQYF.

The chain uses TRBV19 and TRBJ2-7; 8 bases align to TRBD2. The CDR3 totals 16 residues. Germline trimming cut 6 bases from V and 6 bases from J; bases unmatched to any gene: 16. Germline values: CDR1 LNHDA, CDR2 SQIVND (reference sequence). The CDR3 sequence is CASRSSGSTGYGEQYF. The CDR3, as DNA: TGTGCCAGTAGGTCCAGCGGGAGTACGGGATATGGCGAGCAGTACTTC.

The chain carries TRBV7-2 and TRBJ1-3; D call uncertain. This CDR3 spans 15 amino acids. V lost 1 base and J 0 bases, leaving 7 bases between the germline ends. Germline-derived CDR1 and CDR2 are SGHTA and FQGNSA. This chain's CDR3 is CASSLGPVSGNTIYF. Here the CDR3 DNA reads TGTGCCAGCAGCTTAGGTCCAGTCTCTGGAAACACCATATATTTT.

V is TRBV27 and J is TRBJ2-1, with 8 bases matching TRBD2. V trimming: 2 bases; J trimming: 6 bases; junction bases outside the gene matches: 3. The CDR3 is 14 amino acids. Germline V gene data show CDR1 as MNHEY and CDR2 as SMNVEV (reference sequence). CDR3: CASSLAGTSNEQFF. Written as DNA, the CDR3 is TGTGCCAGCAGTTTAGCCGGGACTAGCAATGAGCAGTTCTTC.

The J gene is TRBJ1-2, the V gene TRBV5-1; D is perhaps TRBD1 (5 bases). Germline V lookup: CDR1 SGHRS, CDR2 YFSETQ. The CDR3 runs 14 residues. The V end lost 4 bases, the J end lost 4 bases, and 14 bases lay between the germline ends. CDR3 region: CASSLGAGSYGYTF. CDR3 in DNA: TGCGCCAGCAGCCTTGGGGCCGGGAGCTATGGCTACACCTTC.

The chain links TRBV7-2 to TRBJ2-2; 10 bases fit TRBD2. This CDR3 has 16 residues. The trim removed 4 bases at V and 5 bases at J, leaving 7 bases unmatched. The germline CDR1 and CDR2 sequences are SGHTA and FQGNSA. CDR3 nucleotide sequence: TGTGCCAGCAGCTCTCGAGCGGGGGGGCGAACCGGGGAGCTGTTTTTT. Translated: CASSSRAGGRTGELFF.

This clonotype was picked up one time. The chain uses TRBV12-3 or TRBV12-4 and TRBJ1-1; tentatively, D is TRBD1 (5 bases). CDR3 length: 14 residues. V was clipped by 4 bases and J by 2 bases, with 11 bases between them. The DNA of the CDR3 is TGTGCCAGCAGTTGGGGGGGGACTAACACTGAAGCTTTCTTT. Translating it yields CASSWGGTNTEAFF.

V usage is TRBV7-3 and J usage is TRBJ2-3, with 13 positions matching TRBD2. Per the germline V gene, CDR1 is SGHTA and CDR2 is FQGTGA. CDR3 length: 20 amino acids. The J segment lost 3 bases and the V segment lost 1 base, leaving 13 bases of the junction unmatched. The CDR3 is CASSLSLGAPGLAGTDTQYF. The DNA for the CDR3 is TGTGCCAGCAGCTTAAGTCTGGGGGCTCCGGGACTAGCGGGGACAGATACGCAGTATTTT.

V usage is TRBV13 and J usage is TRBJ2-3; either TRBD1 or TRBD2 may fit D (5 bases each). This CDR3 comprises 15 residues. Germline-derived CDR1 and CDR2 are PRHDT and FYEKMQ (reference sequence). V lost 5 bases and J 2 bases, leaving 14 bases between the germline ends. The CDR3 reads CASSARDQFTDTQYF. CDR3 nucleotide sequence: TGTGCCAGCAGCGCCAGGGACCAGTTCACAGATACGCAGTATTTT.

This chain uses TRBV7-2 with TRBJ2-2, with 9 bases fitting TRBD2. The J segment lost 1 base and the V segment lost 7 bases, leaving 4 bases of the junction unmatched. The CDR3 extends over 15 amino acids. Germline V gene lookup returns CDR1 SGHTA and CDR2 FQGNSA. The CDR3 loop reads CASIRLAVNTGELFF. The CDR3 nucleotides are TGTGCCAGCATCCGACTAGCGGTGAACACCGGGGAGCTGTTTTTT.

The chain couples TRBV18 to TRBJ2-5, with D possibly matching TRBD1 (7 bases). The CDR3 runs to 12 residues. Trimming removed 8 bases from V and 5 bases from J, with 12 bases in between. Germline V gene data show CDR1 as KGHSH and CDR2 as LQKENI. CDR3 sequence reads: CASTTGRETQYF. The CDR3 DNA is TGTGCCAGCACGACAGGGAGGGAGACCCAGTACTTC.

This chain uses TRBV29-1 with TRBJ1-2; D remains ambiguous. The CDR3 consists of 11 residues. The germline V and J ends were trimmed by 4 bases and 10 bases, with 13 bases remaining between them. CDR1 is SQVTM and CDR2 is ANQGSEA in the germline V gene. CDR3 residues: CSVATFPDYTF. In nucleotides, the CDR3 is TGCAGCGTTGCAACCTTTCCGGACTACACCTTC.

The chain has TRBV7-2 and TRBJ1-2; 8 bases align to TRBD1. The CDR3 spans 15 residues. Germline trimming cut 4 bases from V and 6 bases from J; bases unmatched to any gene: 10. Germline CDR1 is SGHTA and CDR2 is FQGNSA. The CDR3 region has the DNA TGTGCCAGCAGCTCATCCCGGACAGGGTGGGATGGCTACACCTTC. It codes for CASSSSRTGWDGYTF.

This chain connects TRBV29-1 to TRBJ2-6; D is uncertain. This CDR3 region has 15 residues. Germline lookup yields CDR1 SQVTM and CDR2 ANQGSEA. With 4 bases removed from V and 4 bases from J, the gap between germline ends came to 14 bases. The CDR3 spells CSVGQGGAGANVLTF. The CDR3 DNA sequence: TGCAGCGTTGGACAAGGTGGCGCGGGGGCCAACGTCCTGACTTTC.

The J gene is TRBJ1-1, the V gene TRBV29-1, with D unresolved. Germline V gives CDR1 SQVTM, CDR2 ANQGSEA. Trimming removed 7 bases at V and 1 base at J, with 10 bases between. The CDR3 consists of 12 residues. The CDR3: CSAEPGNTEAFF. CDR3 nucleotide sequence: TGCAGCGCAGAACCGGGGAACACTGAAGCTTTCTTT.

The count of this clonotype is one. The chain carries TRBV29-1 and TRBJ2-2; D is possibly TRBD2 (6 bases). The CDR3 sequence is 12 residues long. The germline V and J ends were trimmed by 4 bases and 6 bases, with 9 bases remaining between them. Germline loops: CDR1 SQVTM, CDR2 ANQGSEA. In nucleotides, the CDR3 is TGCAGCGTTGGTCGGGGGTCCGGGGAGCTGTTTTTT. Residues: CSVGRGSGELFF.

The rearrangement uses TRBV4-1 and TRBJ2-3, with D possibly being TRBD1 (5 bases). The CDR3 loop spans 17 amino acids. Germline assignment: CDR1 MGHRA and CDR2 YSYEKL. The V end lost 1 base, the J end lost 4 bases, and 18 bases lay between the germline ends. The CDR3 DNA is TGCGCCAGCAGCCAAGGCTCAGGGTTTTCAGGTTCAGATACGCAGTATTTT. It is translated as CASSQGSGFSGSDTQYF.

This clonotype was counted once. The J gene is TRBJ2-3, the V gene TRBV18, with D maybe TRBD2 (6 bases). CDR3 size: 15 residues. The germline V gene has CDR1 KGHSH and CDR2 LQKENI. V gave up 4 bases and J gave up 6 bases, with 17 bases separating them. CDR3 region: CASSQRSRDSDTQYF. The CDR3 region has the DNA TGTGCCAGCTCACAGAGGTCCCGGGACTCGGATACGCAGTATTTT.

The chain has TRBV10-3 and TRBJ2-5; 10 bases match TRBD1. Unmatched junction bases numbered 1, after V lost 8 bases and J lost 1 base. CDR1 and CDR2 from the germline V gene are ENHRY and SYGVKD. The CDR3 covers 13 residues. The CDR3 DNA reads TGTGCCATCGGGACAGGGGCCCAAGAGACCCAGTACTTC. This gives the protein CAIGTGAQETQYF.

J is TRBJ2-1 and V is TRBV6-2 or TRBV6-3; D is uncertain. This CDR3 comprises 12 residues. CDR1 and CDR2 from the germline V gene are MNHEY and SVGEGT. V was shortened by 8 bases and J by 7 bases, with 12 bases between the two germline ends. CDR3 sequence reads: CASGPYGNEQFF. For the CDR3, the DNA is TGTGCCAGCGGCCCTTACGGGAATGAGCAGTTCTTC.

The table lists this clonotype with a few counts. The genes are TRBV6-2 or TRBV6-3 and TRBJ1-5, with TRBD1 as a possible D gene (5 bases). This CDR3 has 14 amino acids. Germline CDR1 and CDR2: MNHEY and SVGEGT. V dropped 6 bases and J dropped 7 bases, with 16 bases sitting between them. The CDR3 reads CASRTRAGDQPQHF. The CDR3 bases are TGTGCCAGCAGGACCAGGGCAGGAGACCAGCCCCAGCATTTT.

The gene calls are TRBV20-1 and TRBJ2-7; tentatively, D is TRBD1 or TRBD2 (5 bases each). Germline V gene lookup returns CDR1 DFQATT and CDR2 SNEGSKA (reference sequence). V gave up 3 bases and J gave up 2 bases, with 14 bases separating them. This CDR3 region has 14 residues. CDR3 DNA: TGCAGTGCTAGCTGGGACCCTCGACCCTACGAGCAGTACTTC. Amino acids: CSASWDPRPYEQYF.

This sequence joins TRBV29-1 and TRBJ2-1; possibly TRBD1 for D (6 bases). V was clipped by 1 base and J by 4 bases, with 14 bases between them. This CDR3 region has 15 residues. CDR1 and CDR2 (germline): SQVTM, ANQGSEA. CDR3 loop: CSVEVGTLYYNEQFF. CDR3 nucleotides: TGCAGCGTTGAAGTCGGGACACTTTATTACAATGAGCAGTTCTTC.

CDR3 DNA sequence: TGTGCCAGCAGTTACGCGAACACTGAAGCTTTCTTT. Encoded protein: CASSYANTEAFF. This chain links TRBV6-2 or TRBV6-3 with TRBJ1-1; D ambiguous. CDR1 MNHEY and CDR2 SVGEGT come from the germline V gene. There are 12 residues in the CDR3. Between the trimmed V and J ends, which lost 2 bases and 1 base, there was a span of 2 bases.

This clonotype appeared once. The CDR3 end shows no conserved phenylalanine or tryptophan, and so a read error is likely. The chain employs TRBV20-1 and TRBJ1-1; 9 nucleotides line up with TRBD1. CDR1 is DFQATT, CDR2 SNEGSKA, per germline (reference sequence). V shed 3 bases, J shed 5 bases, and the junction held 4 bases outside the gene matches. The CDR3 loop spans 13 amino acids. The CDR3 bases are TGCAGTGCTAGCCGACAGGGGGGGACTGAAGCTTTCCTT. As protein: CSASRQGGTEAFL.

This chain connects TRBV7-2 to TRBJ1-2, with D tentatively TRBD1 (6 bases). This CDR3 spans 11 amino acids. Trimming took 5 bases from V and 7 from J, leaving 8 bases between them. Germline V gene sequence: CDR1 SGHTA, CDR2 FQGNSA. CDR3 amino acids: CASSQGGGYTF. The CDR3, as DNA: TGTGCCAGCAGCCAAGGGGGTGGCTACACCTTC.

The chain recombines TRBV20-1 with TRBJ2-7; TRBD1 matches 7 bases. The junction had 8 bases not matched to a gene; V was cut back by 6 bases and J by 6 bases. The CDR3 extends over 12 amino acids. Germline CDR1 and CDR2: DFQATT and SNEGSKA (reference sequence). CDR3 in DNA: TGCAGTGCCGGGGCGACAGGGTCCGAGCAGTACTTC. This codes for CSAGATGSEQYF.

The chain couples TRBV7-8 to TRBJ2-5; 9 bases map to TRBD1. Trimming cost V 5 bases and J 6 bases; bases outside gene matches: 7. Germline CDR1 is SGHVS and CDR2 is FQNEAQ. The CDR3 length is 14 residues. The CDR3 reads CASSARTGEKTQYF. CDR3 DNA sequence: TGTGCCAGCAGCGCCCGGACAGGGGAGAAGACCCAGTACTTC. Combining the CDR3 with reference TRBV7-8 and TRBJ2-5 gives the whole variable domain GAGVSQSPRYKVAKRGQDVALRCDPISGHVSLFWYQQALGQGPEFLTYFQNEAQLDKSGLPSDRFFAERPEGSVSTLKIQRTQQEDSAVYLCASSARTGEKTQYFGPGTRLLVL.